Listed here is a single T cell receptor beta chain. The antigen it recognizes is unknown. No per-base quality is available; no much larger clone lies one base away. The data originate from a study of long-term antiretroviral therapy in people with HIV (dated by TCRdb to between 2021 and 2024). Looking at the study overall: The earliest samples were collected about a decade before the 2015 WHO recommendation for immediate ART, when ART was typically delayed until CD4 counts fell. This retrospective serial study examined whether starting ART and sustained HIV suppression were associated with changes in the composition and diversity of the TRB repertoire in peripheral blood. Test extractions of a monoclonal T-cell line alongside some 35 polyclonal samples showed no cross-contamination during QIAcube processing. A total of around 190 cryopreserved PBMC samples came from a few dozen adults with confirmed HIV infection and were collected serially over a mean of roughly 6 years (range 1-12). Among the 25 to 30 participants with HIV, eleven were female. Summary of the overall study and its limitations: Because PBMC availability was limited, only the TCR beta chain was sequenced, with no alpha chain pairing. Starting ART was linked to a significant rise in TRB diversity, yet even with long-term ART the diversity remained significantly lower than in transplant donor controls. HIV repertoires had narrower CDR3 length ranges than controls, and the network structure suggested an antigen-experienced repertoire that shifted only slightly toward naive after ART. Inferences about post-ART repertoire changes were limited because no data were available on ART adherence, viral resistance or therapy changes. The repertoire was dominated across all time points by expanded TRB clones identified before ART initiation, although this dominance was seen to fluctuate and to decrease in many PLHIV after ART. Unsorted PBMC were profiled instead of sorted CD4+ and CD8+ T cells because pre-ART samples had limited cell numbers. The samples were dated from about 2004 to 2018, and the ART regimens that were used may be less effective than current ART regimens.

V lost 2 bases and J lost 2 bases; the stretch between them is 10 bases long. The CDR3 measures 14 amino acids from cysteine to phenylalanine. Of the read, only the CDR3 DNA is kept; its 42 bases are in frame from base 1. CDR1 and CDR2 (SGHRS, YFSETQ) derive from the germline V gene. Inclusion was restricted to participants for whom at least one PBMC sample before ART initiation and at least two post-ART samples were available. Treatment was received in the United States of America by all participants with HIV. Cryopreserved samples of about 0.95-11 million PBMC were thawed and washed before DNA extraction. At the time of the earliest PBMC sample, participants with HIV were aged between about 23 and 55 years. PBMC samples were contributed by each participant from 1-4 timepoints before ART initiation and 2-8 timepoints after ART initiation, with a median of 7 samples. Serial HIV viral load, CD4+ T-cell count, ART history and demographic data were obtained for every participant. Genomic DNA was extracted from unsorted PBMC with a Qiagen kit on a QIAcube, with processing performed in batches of 12 samples.

The immunoSEQ hsTCRB v3.0 assay was used at survey level resolution to sequence the TRB variable region. The targeted TRB sequencing depth was roughly 40,000-50,000 T-cell genomes per sample. An Illumina MiSeq with a v3 150-cycle kit was used to sequence the pooled TRB libraries. The original pipeline was this. Repertoire analysis ran in R within a reproducible Nextflow workflow covering QC, data transformation and analysis. LymphoSeq2, an R package for exploring AIRR-Seq data, was used to implement custom analyses. After excluding several samples that yielded fewer than 5000 total TRB sequences, 150 to 200 HIV repertoires remained for analysis. Among the approximately 190 HIV repertoires that were kept, under 60 were collected before ART initiation and about 130 were collected after ART initiation. Each repertoire was downsampled to 5000 TRB nucleotide sequences, and summary statistics were averaged across 100 downsampling iterations. The analysis kept only TRB sequences whose CDR3 regions were at least seven amino acids long. A Shannon entropy-derived clonality score and the Gini coefficient were used to measure diversity. In repertoire networks, the top 5000 CDR3 amino acid sequences were linked whenever an edit distance of one separated two sequences. GLIPH2 predicted antigen specificity groups and MHC restriction for TRB CDR3 amino acid sequences. To flag known CMV, EBV, HIV or tissue antigen associations, CDR3 amino acid sequences were matched against VDJdb and McPAS-TCR. Pre-ART, post-ART and control groups were compared with Wilcoxon signed-rank tests and Holm-Bonferroni correction. TCRdb stores this immuneACCESS table with in-frame sequences only. Part of the clones is absent; in the studies checked, under half of the shortfall reflects unresolved V genes, and no reason is known for the rest. V and J calls and clone size come straight from that table; D and trimming were deduced from the DNA. This sample is represented by about 31,000 clones; approximately 85% of them were singletons. Roughly 3.8% of the sample goes to the ten largest clones.

The sample consisted of unsorted PBMCs, taken 0.8 years before starting antiretroviral therapy. The chain uses TRBV5-1 and TRBJ1-2; a weak D assignment points to TRBD1 (6 bases agree). The TCR was taken from a man between 18 and 35 years old with HIV. In nucleotides, the sequence is TGCGCCAGCAGCTTATCTGGACAGAACTATGGCTACACCTTC. This is translated as CASSLSGQNYGYTF.